The present T cell receptor (beta chain) was sequenced within a study of CD8 T cells in Susac syndrome (dated by TCRdb to between 2018 and 2021). With regard to the full study: Among the sequenced Susac syndrome patients, roughly six had clinically active disease and roughly eight were in clinical remission. Susac syndrome patients were therapy-naive, on corticosteroids (some also receiving IVIg), or on IVIg alone at blood withdrawal. The study used repertoire sequencing to test whether antigen drove CD8+ T cell activation and differentiation in Susac syndrome. The full study reports these points: The study acknowledged that relatively few individuals were included in the TCR sequencing and HLA analysis. The CD4+ T cell repertoire of patients with Susac syndrome showed no detectable clonal expansion.

RNA was extracted using the RNeasy kit, and roughly 0.45 to 1 microgram was reverse transcribed with random hexamers. The immunoSEQ multiplex PCR assay, covering 54 Vbeta and 13 Jbeta segments, was used to amplify TCR beta CDR3 regions. PCR amplification bias was corrected using a synthetic template baseline for primer optimization and computational correction. In the authors' own workflow: Only productive sequences were kept, with reads annotated to V, D and J genes according to IMGT and analyzed in immunoSEQ Analyzer. Clonality was calculated as one minus the Shannon entropy normalized by log2 of the number of productive unique sequences. Public and private clones were assessed among the 100 most prevalent clones of each patient and control. Clones were defined as Susac-specific if absent from the healthy and MS cohorts, from some 1,000 published viral clones and from other ImmuneACCESS disease sequences. TCRdb ran its own pipeline on the public reads, namely fastp trimming at Q25 and MiXCR clone calling, and kept in-frame beta chains. Every entry covers one CDR3 protein and lists the most common genes and DNA from its rows. The V and J calls were determined by TCRdb, not by the authors. This sample comprises some 180,000 distinct CDR3 sequences, roughly 91% of them detected only once. Around 0.1% of the sample rests with the top ten.

The junction shows trimming of 0 bases on V and 4 bases on J, and the gene matches do not reach 6 bases of it. CDR1 and CDR2 are drawn from the germline V gene (reference sequence): DFQATT, SNEGSKA. From cysteine to phenylalanine, the CDR3 is 16 amino acids long. The DNA shown is the 48-base CDR3, in frame from base 1. Peripheral blood CD8+ and CD4+ T cells from healthy donors, Susac syndrome patients and multiple sclerosis patients were profiled using high-throughput TCR beta sequencing. The Susac syndrome patients fulfilled recently defined diagnostic criteria for definite or probable disease. CD8+ TEMRA cells were enriched by FACS, while bulk CD8+ and CD4+ T cells were purified by magnetic negative isolation. Blood was drawn into EDTA tubes, processed within 24 hours, and PBMCs were isolated by density gradient centrifugation. PBMCs intended for TCR sequencing were cryopreserved in liquid nitrogen and were subsequently thawed in a 37 degrees C water bath. The sorted or isolated CD4+, CD8+ and CD8+ TEMRA cells had a purity of 90% or higher.

This clonotype has only one observation. Its recognized antigen is unknown. Nothing much larger sits one base from this clone, and base qualities are not available. Weak support is all one read offers. Sequencing was performed on CD4+ T cells from PBMCs. The source of this sequence is a human donor with Susac syndrome. The rearranged segments are TRBV20-1 and TRBJ2-7, with 13 junctional bases fitting TRBD2. The CDR3 region: CSARDGTSGKSYEQYF. The nucleotide sequence is given as TGCAGTGCTAGAGATGGGACTAGCGGGAAGTCTTACGAGCAGTACTTC.